This T cell receptor (beta chain) was obtained from a study of T cell responses to AZD1222 COVID-19 vaccine. From germline, CDR1 is SGHRS and CDR2 YFSETQ. Between the trimmed V and J ends, which lost 4 bases and 2 bases, there was a span of 12 bases. The CDR3 runs 14 residues. Assay: immunoSEQ multiplex PCR; the TCRdb copy retains only in-frame clones and omits some. Of some 150,000 clones listed, over 75% are singletons. The sequence was collected from an adult in good health. This chain connects TRBV5-1 to TRBJ1-2; D possibly corresponds to TRBD1 (6 bases). The material sequenced was peripheral blood, taken on day 0 of AZD1222 vaccination. The CDR3 reads CASSVRDTNYGYTF. The CDR3 nucleotides read TGCGCCAGCAGCGTACGGGACACCAACTATGGCTACACCTTC.